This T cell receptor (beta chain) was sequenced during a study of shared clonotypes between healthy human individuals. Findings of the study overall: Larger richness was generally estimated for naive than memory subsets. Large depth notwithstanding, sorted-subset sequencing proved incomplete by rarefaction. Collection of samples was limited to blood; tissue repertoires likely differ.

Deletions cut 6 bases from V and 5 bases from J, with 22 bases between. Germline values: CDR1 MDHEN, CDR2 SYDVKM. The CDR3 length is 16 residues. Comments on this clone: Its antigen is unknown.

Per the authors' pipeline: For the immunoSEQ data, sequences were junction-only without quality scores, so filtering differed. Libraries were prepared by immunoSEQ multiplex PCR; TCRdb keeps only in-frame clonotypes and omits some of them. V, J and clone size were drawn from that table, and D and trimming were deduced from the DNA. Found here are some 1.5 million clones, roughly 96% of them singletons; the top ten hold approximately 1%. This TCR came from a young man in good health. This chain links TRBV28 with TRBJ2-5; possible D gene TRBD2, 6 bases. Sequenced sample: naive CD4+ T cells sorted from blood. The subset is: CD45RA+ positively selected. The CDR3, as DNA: TGTGCCAGCAGCCTCCAAGGCGGGGATTGGGCCGAGACCCAGTACTTC. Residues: CASSLQGGDWAETQYF. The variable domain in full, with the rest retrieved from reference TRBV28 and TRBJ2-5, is DVKVTQSSRYLVKRTGEKVFLECVQDMDHENMFWYRQDPGLGLRLIYFSYDVKMKEKGDIPEGYSVSREKKERFSLILESASTNQTSMYLCASSLQGGDWAETQYFGPGTRLLVL.